One sample yielded the 14 T cell receptor beta chains listed below, sequenced in a study of CD8 T cells in Susac syndrome. With random hexamers, reverse transcription was performed on roughly 0.45 to 1 ug of RNA. TCRdb re-called the immunoSEQ multiplex PCR reads with MiXCR, one entry per CDR3 protein. The sample comprises about 130,000 distinct CDR3 sequences, 90% to 95% of which are singletons, and more than 0.25% rests with the top ten. Sample: CD8+ T cells from PBMCs. The receptors derive from a human donor with multiple sclerosis.

V usage is TRBV5-1 and J usage is TRBJ2-1; no definite D call. The V and J ends lost 1 base and 1 base respectively, with 3 bases between them. The germline gives CDR1 SGHRS, CDR2 YFSETQ. This CDR3 is 13 amino acids long. CDR3 residues: CASSLQSYNEQFF. The DNA of the CDR3 is TGCGCCAGCAGCTTGCAGTCCTACAATGAGCAGTTCTTC.

This clonotype was recorded once. CDR3 bases: TGTGCCAGCAGTGATAAGCCAGAGAAGTACGTC. Amino acid sequence: CASSDKPEKYV. This sequence joins TRBV2 and TRBJ2-7; D is ambiguous. The CDR3 runs 11 residues. V lost 3 bases and J lost 11, with 11 bases in between. Germline values: CDR1 SNHLY, CDR2 FYNNEI.

The chain has TRBV7-2 and TRBJ1-3; TRBD1 is a possible D gene (5 bases). Germline V gene data show CDR1 as SGHTA and CDR2 as FQGNSA. Trimming stripped 1 base from V and 1 base from J, with 8 bases between. This CDR3 is 15 amino acids long. The DNA of the CDR3 is TGTGCCAGCAGCTTAGAGGGGTCGTCTGGAAACACCATATATTTT. It specifies CASSLEGSSGNTIYF.

This sequence joins TRBV6-5 and TRBJ2-5; 7 bases match TRBD2. Germline CDR1 and CDR2: MNHEY and SVGAGI. V gave up 3 bases and J gave up 5 bases; unmatched junction bases: 3. The CDR3 is 13 amino acids. CDR3 sequence: CASSYGGVETQYF. The CDR3, as DNA: TGTGCCAGCAGTTATGGGGGGGTGGAGACCCAGTACTTC.

The chain joins TRBV5-1 to TRBJ1-2, with D perhaps matching TRBD1 (5 bases). The CDR3 sequence is 16 residues long. In germline, CDR1 is SGHRS, CDR2 YFSETQ. Trimming removed 0 bases from V and 2 bases from J, with 14 bases in between. CDR3 loop: CASSLAHRGDNYGYTF. DNA of the CDR3: TGCGCCAGCAGCTTGGCCCATCGGGGGGACAACTATGGCTACACCTTC.

The J gene is TRBJ2-5, the V gene TRBV25-1, with D uncertain. Trimming cost V 10 bases and J 2 bases, with 17 bases left between them. The V gene's germline CDR1 is MGHDK and CDR2 SYGVNS. There are 14 residues in the CDR3. The CDR3 reads CAISVEREQETQYF. CDR3 DNA: TGTGCCATCTCCGTGGAGCGCGAACAAGAGACCCAGTACTTC.

The chain couples TRBV3-1 to TRBJ2-5, with 7 bases identical to TRBD2. The V gene's germline CDR1 is LGHDT and CDR2 YNNKEL (reference sequence). This CDR3 comprises 15 residues. V lost 0 bases and J lost 3; bases outside the gene matches: 4. The CDR3 bases are TGTGCCAGCAGCCAAGAGGCTAGCGGAGAAGAGACCCAGTACTTC. Its translation is CASSQEASGEETQYF.

This CDR3 is CASSPRDTPYEQYV. The CDR3 DNA follows: TGTGCCAGCAGCCCCCGGGACACACCCTACGAGCAGTACGTC. The chain links TRBV7-2 to TRBJ2-7; D might be TRBD1 (6 bases). Trimming removed 5 bases from V and 2 bases from J, with 13 bases in between. Germline CDR1 and CDR2: SGHTA and FQGNSA. The length of the CDR3 is 14 residues.

The rearrangement joins TRBV27 to TRBJ1-1; no definite D call. V gave up 4 bases and J gave up 0 bases, with 9 bases separating them. There are 14 residues in the CDR3. CDR1 and CDR2 from the germline V gene are MNHEY and SMNVEV (reference sequence). The CDR3 is CASSSTRMNTEAFF. CDR3 DNA sequence: TGTGCCAGCAGTTCGACACGAATGAACACTGAAGCTTTCTTT.

J is TRBJ1-1 and V is TRBV5-4; D is unclear. V was trimmed by 2 bases and J by 1 base, leaving 6 bases between them. CDR3 length: 13 amino acids. CDR1 and CDR2 (germline): SGHNT, YYREEE (reference sequence). The CDR3 protein is CASSFDPNTEAFF. The CDR3 nucleotides are TGTGCCAGCAGCTTCGATCCGAACACTGAAGCTTTCTTT.

The chain couples TRBV20-1 to TRBJ2-3; the D gene is possibly TRBD2 (6 bases). The CDR3 is 15 residues long. V was clipped by 1 base and J by 4 bases, with 15 bases between them. In germline, CDR1 is DFQATT, CDR2 SNEGSKA (reference sequence). The CDR3 here is CSARGGGMRADTQYF. The DNA of the CDR3 is TGCAGTGCTAGAGGGGGCGGGATGAGGGCAGATACGCAGTATTTT.

The chain uses TRBV27 and TRBJ2-7; D assignment may be TRBD1 or TRBD2 (6 bases each). Germline V gene sequence: CDR1 MNHEY, CDR2 SMNVEV (reference sequence). With 0 bases removed from V and 10 bases from J, the gap between germline ends came to 13 bases. This CDR3 is built from 13 residues. The CDR3 loop reads CASSLSGGSGQYV. The CDR3 DNA reads TGTGCCAGCAGTTTATCGGGGGGCTCGGGACAGTACGTC.

The chain carries TRBV7-8 and TRBJ2-5; 7 nucleotides line up with TRBD2. This CDR3 comprises 15 residues. Per germline, CDR1 SGHVS and CDR2 FQNEAQ. With V trimmed by 0 bases and J by 7 bases, 8 bases remained unmatched. CDR3 sequence (DNA): TGTGCCAGCAGCTTAGCGCTGGGGGGGGGAAGGACCCAGTACTTC. This translates into CASSLALGGGRTQYF. Filled out from reference TRBV7-8 and TRBJ2-5, the complete variable domain reads GAGVSQSPRYKVAKRGQDVALRCDPISGHVSLFWYQQALGQGPEFLTYFQNEAQLDKSGLPSDRFFAERPEGSVSTLKIQRTQQEDSAVYLCASSLALGGGRTQYFGPGTRLLVL.

The V and J genes are TRBV7-9 and TRBJ2-4; D might be TRBD1 (5 bases). V lost 1 base and J lost 8, with 12 bases in between. Germline assignment: CDR1 SEHNR and CDR2 FQNEAQ (reference sequence). This CDR3 is built from 14 residues. The CDR3, as DNA: TGTGCCAGCAGCTTAGAGGCAGGGCAGGACATTCAGTACTTC. Protein product: CASSLEAGQDIQYF.